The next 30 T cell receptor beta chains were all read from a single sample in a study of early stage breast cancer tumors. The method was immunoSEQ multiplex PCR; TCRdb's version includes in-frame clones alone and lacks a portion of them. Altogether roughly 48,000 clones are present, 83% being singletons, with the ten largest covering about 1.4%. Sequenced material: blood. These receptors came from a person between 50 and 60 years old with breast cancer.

This CDR3 is CASSQDPGRNYGYTF. CDR3 DNA: TGCGCCAGCAGCCAAGACCCGGGCAGGAACTATGGCTACACCTTC. The chain recombines TRBV4-3 with TRBJ1-2; D call uncertain. Germline CDR1 and CDR2: LGHNA and YSLEER. CDR3 length equals 15 residues. Trimming took 0 bases from V and 2 from J, leaving 10 bases between them.

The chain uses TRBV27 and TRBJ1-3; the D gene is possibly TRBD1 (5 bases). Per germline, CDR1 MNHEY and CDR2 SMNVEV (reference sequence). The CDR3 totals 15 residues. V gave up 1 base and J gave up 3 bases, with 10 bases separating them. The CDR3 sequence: CASSLYPGLGNTIYF. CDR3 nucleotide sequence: TGTGCCAGCAGTTTATACCCGGGGCTTGGAAACACCATATATTTT.

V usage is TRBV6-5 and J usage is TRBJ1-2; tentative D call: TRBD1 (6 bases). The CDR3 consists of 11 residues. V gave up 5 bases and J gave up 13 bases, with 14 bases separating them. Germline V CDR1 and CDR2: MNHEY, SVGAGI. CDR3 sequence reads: CASSNARGFTF. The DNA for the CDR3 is TGTGCCAGCAGTAACGCAAGGGGGTTCACCTTC.

CDR3 protein: CASSPLLLGQGYTEAFF. Written as DNA, the CDR3 is TGTGCCAGTAGCCCTCTTCTATTGGGACAGGGGTACACTGAAGCTTTCTTT. The chain is built from TRBV19 and TRBJ1-1; 10 bases map to TRBD1. The germline gives CDR1 LNHDA, CDR2 SQIVND (reference sequence). The CDR3 sequence is 17 residues long. The V and J ends lost 6 bases and 3 bases, in that order; junction bases with no gene match: 13.

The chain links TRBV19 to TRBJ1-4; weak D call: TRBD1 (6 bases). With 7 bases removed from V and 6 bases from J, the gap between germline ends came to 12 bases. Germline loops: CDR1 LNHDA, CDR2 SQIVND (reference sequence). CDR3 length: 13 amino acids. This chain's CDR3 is CASTWGPDEKLFF. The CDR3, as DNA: TGTGCCAGTACGTGGGGGCCAGATGAAAAACTGTTTTTT.

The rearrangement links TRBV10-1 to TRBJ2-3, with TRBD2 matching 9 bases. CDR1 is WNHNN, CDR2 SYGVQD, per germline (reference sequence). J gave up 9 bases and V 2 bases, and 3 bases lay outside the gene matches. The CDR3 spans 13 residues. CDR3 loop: CASSETSGLTQYF. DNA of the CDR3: TGCGCCAGCAGTGAGACTAGCGGGTTGACGCAGTATTTT.

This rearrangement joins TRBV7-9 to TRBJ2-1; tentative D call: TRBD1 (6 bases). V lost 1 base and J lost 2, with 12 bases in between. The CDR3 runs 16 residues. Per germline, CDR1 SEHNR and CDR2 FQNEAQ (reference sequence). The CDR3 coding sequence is TGTGCCAGCAGCTTAGAGGGCAGGGGCCCCTACAATGAGCAGTTCTTC. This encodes CASSLEGRGPYNEQFF.

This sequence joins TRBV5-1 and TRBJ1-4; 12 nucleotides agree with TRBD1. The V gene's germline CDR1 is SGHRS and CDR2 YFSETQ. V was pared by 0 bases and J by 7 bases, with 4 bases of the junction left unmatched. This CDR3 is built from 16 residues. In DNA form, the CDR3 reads TGCGCCAGCAGCTTGGGGGGACAGGGGGCCGGTGAAAAACTGTTTTTT. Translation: CASSLGGQGAGEKLFF.

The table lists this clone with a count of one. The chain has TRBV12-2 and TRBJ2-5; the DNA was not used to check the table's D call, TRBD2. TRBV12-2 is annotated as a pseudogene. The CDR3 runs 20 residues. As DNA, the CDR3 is TGTGCAAGTCGGATTGATTCAAGCATGTGGGGGGAGGGCCGGGAAGAGACCCAGTACTTC. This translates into CASRIDSSMWGEGREETQYF.

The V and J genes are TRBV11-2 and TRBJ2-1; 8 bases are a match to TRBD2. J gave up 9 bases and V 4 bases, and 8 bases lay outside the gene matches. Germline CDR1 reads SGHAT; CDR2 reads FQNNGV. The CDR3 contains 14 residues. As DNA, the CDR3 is TGTGCCAGCAGCTCGAGACTAGCGTTCGGTGAGCAGTTCTTC. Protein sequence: CASSSRLAFGEQFF.

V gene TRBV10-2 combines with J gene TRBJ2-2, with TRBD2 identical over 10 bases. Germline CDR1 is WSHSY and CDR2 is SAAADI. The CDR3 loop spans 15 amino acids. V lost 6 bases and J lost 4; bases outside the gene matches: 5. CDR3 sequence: CASRRAGGGTGELFF. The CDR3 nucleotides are TGCGCCAGCAGACGAGCGGGGGGGGGCACCGGGGAGCTGTTTTTT.

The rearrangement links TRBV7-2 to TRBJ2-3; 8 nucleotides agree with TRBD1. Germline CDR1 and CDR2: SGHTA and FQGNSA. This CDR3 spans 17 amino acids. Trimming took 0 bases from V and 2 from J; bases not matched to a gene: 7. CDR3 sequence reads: CASSLAGQGADTDTQYF. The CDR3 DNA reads TGTGCCAGCAGCTTAGCGGGGCAGGGGGCTGACACAGATACGCAGTATTTT.

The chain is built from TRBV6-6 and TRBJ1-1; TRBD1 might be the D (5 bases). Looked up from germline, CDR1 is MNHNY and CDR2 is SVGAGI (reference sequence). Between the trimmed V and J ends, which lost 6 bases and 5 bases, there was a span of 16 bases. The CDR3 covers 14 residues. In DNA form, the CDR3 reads TGTGCCAGCAGCGCGGTGTTGGGGCGAACTGAAGCTTTCTTT. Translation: CASSAVLGRTEAFF.

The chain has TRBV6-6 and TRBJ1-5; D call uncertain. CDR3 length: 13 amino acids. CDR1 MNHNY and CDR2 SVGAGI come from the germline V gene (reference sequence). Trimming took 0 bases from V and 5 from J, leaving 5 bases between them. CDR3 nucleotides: TGTGCCAGCAGTTACTCGAGGGATCAGCCCCAGCATTTT. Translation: CASSYSRDQPQHF.

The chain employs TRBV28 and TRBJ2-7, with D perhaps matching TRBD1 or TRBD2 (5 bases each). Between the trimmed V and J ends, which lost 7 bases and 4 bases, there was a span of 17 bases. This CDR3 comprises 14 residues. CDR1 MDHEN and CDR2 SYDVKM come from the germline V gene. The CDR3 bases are TGTGCCAGCACCCAAGGGACGGTTGGTTACGAGCAGTACTTC. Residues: CASTQGTVGYEQYF.

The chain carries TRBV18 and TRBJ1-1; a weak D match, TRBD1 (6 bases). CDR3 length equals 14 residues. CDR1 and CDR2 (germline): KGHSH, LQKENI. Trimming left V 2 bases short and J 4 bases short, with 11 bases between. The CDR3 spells CASSPGRGGTEAFF. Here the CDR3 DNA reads TGTGCCAGCTCACCAGGCAGGGGAGGCACTGAAGCTTTCTTT.

The CDR3 nucleotides are TGTGCCAGCAGTCCCATCAGAGGCCTAGCGGGGAAGACAGATACGCAGTATTTT. It yields the protein CASSPIRGLAGKTDTQYF. The chain employs TRBV27 and TRBJ2-3; 9 positions agree with TRBD2. In germline, CDR1 is MNHEY, CDR2 SMNVEV (reference sequence). The trim removed 5 bases at V and 3 bases at J, leaving 15 bases unmatched. The CDR3 has 18 amino acids.

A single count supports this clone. In nucleotides, the CDR3 is TGTGCCAGCAGGGACGCTTTGACTGAAGCTTTCTTT. It yields the protein CASRDALTEAFF. This sequence joins TRBV28 and TRBJ1-1; unclear D gene. Per the germline V gene, CDR1 is MDHEN and CDR2 is SYDVKM. Trimming took 6 bases from V and 5 from J, leaving 10 bases between them. The CDR3 is 12 amino acids.

CDR3 sequence: CASSSGRHNQPQHF. The CDR3 region has the DNA TGTGCCAGCAGCTCAGGACGCCACAATCAGCCCCAGCATTTT. The chain employs TRBV5-6 and TRBJ1-5; D gene unclear. Germline CDR1 is SGHDT and CDR2 is YYEEEE. V was shortened by 3 bases and J by 3 bases, with 10 bases between the two germline ends. The CDR3 sequence is 14 residues long.

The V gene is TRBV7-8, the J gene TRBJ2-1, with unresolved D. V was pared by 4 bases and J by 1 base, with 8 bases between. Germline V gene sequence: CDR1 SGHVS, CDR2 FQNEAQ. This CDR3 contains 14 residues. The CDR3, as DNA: TGTGCCAGCAGCTCCACCAGTTCCTACAATGAGCAGTTCTTC. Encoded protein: CASSSTSSYNEQFF.

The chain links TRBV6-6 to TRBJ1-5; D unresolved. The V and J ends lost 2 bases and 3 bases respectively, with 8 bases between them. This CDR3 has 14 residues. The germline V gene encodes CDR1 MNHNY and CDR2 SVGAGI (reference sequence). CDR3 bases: TGTGCCAGCAGTTACGCGGTACTCAATCAGCCCCAGCATTTT. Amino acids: CASSYAVLNQPQHF.

This chain's CDR3 is CASSSDRGLSNQPQHF. The CDR3 nucleotides read TGTGCCAGCAGTTCCGACAGGGGCCTTAGCAATCAGCCCCAGCATTTT. V gene TRBV6-5 combines with J gene TRBJ1-5; 8 bases line up with TRBD1. The CDR3 has 16 amino acids. The trim removed 4 bases at V and 0 bases at J, leaving 5 bases unmatched. CDR1 MNHEY and CDR2 SVGAGI come from the germline V gene.

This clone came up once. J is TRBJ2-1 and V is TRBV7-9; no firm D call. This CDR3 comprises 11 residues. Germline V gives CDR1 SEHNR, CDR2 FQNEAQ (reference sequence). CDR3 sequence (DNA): TGTGCGACGGCCTCCGTCCATGAGCAGTTCTTC. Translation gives CATASVHEQFF. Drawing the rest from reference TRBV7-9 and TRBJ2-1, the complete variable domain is DTGVSQNPRHKITKRGQNVTFRCDPISEHNRLYWYRQTLGQGPEFLTYFQNEAQLEKSRLLSDRFSAERPKGSFSTLEIQRTEQGDSAMYLCATASVHEQFFGPGTRLTVL.

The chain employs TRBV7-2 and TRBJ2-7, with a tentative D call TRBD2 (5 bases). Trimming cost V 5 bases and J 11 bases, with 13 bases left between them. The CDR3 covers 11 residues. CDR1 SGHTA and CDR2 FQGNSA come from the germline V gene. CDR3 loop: CASSANSVKYF. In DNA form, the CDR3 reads TGTGCCAGCAGCGCCAATAGCGTCAAGTACTTC.

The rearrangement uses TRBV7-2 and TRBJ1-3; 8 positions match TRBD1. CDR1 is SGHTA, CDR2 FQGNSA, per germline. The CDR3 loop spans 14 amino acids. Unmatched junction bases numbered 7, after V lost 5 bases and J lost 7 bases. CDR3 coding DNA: TGTGCCAGCAGCCCCCCGGACAGGGATAACACCATATATTTT. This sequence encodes CASSPPDRDNTIYF. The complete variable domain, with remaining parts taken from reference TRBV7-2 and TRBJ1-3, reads GAGVSQSPSNKVTEKGKDVELRCDPISGHTALYWYRQSLGQGLEFLIYFQGNSAPDKSGLPSDRFSAERTGGSVSTLTIQRTQQEDSAVYLCASSPPDRDNTIYFGEGSWLTVV.

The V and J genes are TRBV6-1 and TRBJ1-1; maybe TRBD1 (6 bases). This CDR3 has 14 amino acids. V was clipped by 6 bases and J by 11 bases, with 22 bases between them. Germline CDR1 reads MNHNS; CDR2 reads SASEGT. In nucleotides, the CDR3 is TGTGCCAGCAGATCGGACAGTTGGGCCTTAGGGGCTTTCTTT. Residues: CASRSDSWALGAFF.

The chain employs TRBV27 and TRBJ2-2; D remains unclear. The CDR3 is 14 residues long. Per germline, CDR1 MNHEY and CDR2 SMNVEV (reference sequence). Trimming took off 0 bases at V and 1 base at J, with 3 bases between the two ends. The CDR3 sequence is CASSLSLNTGELFF. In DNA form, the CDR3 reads TGTGCCAGCAGTTTATCTCTGAACACCGGGGAGCTGTTTTTT.

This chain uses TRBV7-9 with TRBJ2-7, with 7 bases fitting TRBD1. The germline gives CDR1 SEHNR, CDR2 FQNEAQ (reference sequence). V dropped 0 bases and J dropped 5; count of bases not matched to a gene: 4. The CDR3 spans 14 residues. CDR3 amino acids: CASSLARGFDEQYF. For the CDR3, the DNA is TGTGCCAGCAGCTTAGCCAGGGGGTTCGACGAGCAGTACTTC.

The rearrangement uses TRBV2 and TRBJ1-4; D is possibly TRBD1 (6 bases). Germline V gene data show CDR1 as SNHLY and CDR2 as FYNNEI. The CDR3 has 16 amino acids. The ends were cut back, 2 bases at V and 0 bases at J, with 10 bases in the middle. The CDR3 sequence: CASSEQGLATNEKLFF. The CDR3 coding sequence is TGTGCCAGCAGTGAACAGGGGCTCGCAACTAATGAAAAACTGTTTTTT. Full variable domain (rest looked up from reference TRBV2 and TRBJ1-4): EPEVTQTPSHQVTQMGQEVILRCVPISNHLYFYWYRQILGQKVEFLVSFYNNEISEKSEIFDDQFSVERPDGSNFTLKIRSTKLEDSAMYFCASSEQGLATNEKLFFGSGTQLSVL.

CDR3 residues: CASSLVLGDEKLFF. Written as DNA, the CDR3 is TGCGCCAGCAGCTTGGTTCTGGGGGATGAAAAACTGTTTTTT. The genes are TRBV5-1 and TRBJ1-4; D may be TRBD1 (5 bases). Between the trimmed V and J ends, which lost 0 bases and 6 bases, there was a span of 9 bases. The germline V gene encodes CDR1 SGHRS and CDR2 YFSETQ. The CDR3 runs 14 residues.